The present T cell receptor (beta chain) was sequenced within a study of control samples from healthy donors and cancer patients. Data came from immunoSEQ multiplex PCR; TCRdb stores just in-frame clones and leaves some out. The sample carries around 92,000 clones, roughly four fifths recorded once. This CDR3 contains 15 residues. The V and J ends lost 2 bases and 7 bases respectively, with 19 bases between them. CDR1 is SGHRS and CDR2 is YFSETQ in the germline V gene. This chain joins TRBV5-1 and TRBJ2-7; weak D call: TRBD1 (6 bases). This sequence originates from a man aged 60 to 75 in good health. Material for sequencing was blood. The CDR3 DNA follows: TGCGCCAGCAGCTTCGACAGGACGCCACCAAGGGAGCAGTACTTC. Protein sequence: CASSFDRTPPREQYF.